This TCR beta chain was sequenced in a study of shared clonotypes between healthy human individuals. At the level of the study: Every donor yielded three CD4 naive, three CD4 memory, two CD8 naive and one CD8 memory plate.

Germline CDR1 reads MDHEN; CDR2 reads SYDVKM. This CDR3 spans 15 amino acids. V gave up 1 base and J gave up 0 bases, with 8 bases separating them. On this clone: The antigen remains undetermined.

Study-wide points: Generation probabilities were higher for clonotypes shared across all four sorted-subset donors than for unshared ones. About 5% was the fraction of naive CD4 clonotypes found shared across a few donors.

Genomic DNA of every subset was divided equally among multiple immunoSEQ plates. Generated by immunoSEQ multiplex PCR, the TCRdb table keeps only in-frame clones and is missing some. In the table there are approximately 1.9 million clones, over 85% of which are singletons. Selected positively for CCR7 and CD45RO-negative, naive CD8 cells excluded terminally differentiated effector memory CD45RA+ cells. The TCR was taken from a man aged 18 to 29 in good health. Some clones in this sample may be carry-over from other donors' samples. Sequenced material: naive CD8+ T cells from PBMCs. This sequence joins TRBV28 and TRBJ2-3, with a tentative D call TRBD1 (5 bases). The CDR3 loop is CASSLYRPSTDTQYF. The DNA of the CDR3 is TGTGCCAGCAGTTTATACAGGCCTAGCACAGATACGCAGTATTTT.